The 30 T cell receptor beta chains listed next were all sequenced from one sample in a study of blood T cells in healthy people across ages. PCR was performed a second time for roughly 6 to 12 cycles using a sample-barcoded 5' primer and a J-beta primer mix. TCRdb re-called the 5' RACE reads with MiXCR, one entry per CDR3 protein. The data show about 1.6 million distinct CDR3 sequences, roughly 32% seen once. Sequenced input: blood. These receptors all stem from a woman in her 30s in good health.

Notes on this clonotype: At one end the junction does not follow the germline gene, possibly because of a read error. This sequence joins TRBV20-1 and TRBJ2-3, with 8 bases aligning to TRBD2. Per germline, CDR1 DFQATT and CDR2 SNEGSKA (reference sequence). This CDR3 is 12 amino acids long. This CDR3 is CGAPLSGGLQYF. The CDR3 nucleotides read TGCGGTGCCCCCCTAAGCGGGGGTCTGCAGTATTTT.

This clonotype has at least ten counts. The genes are TRBV10-3 and TRBJ1-1; tentative D call: TRBD1 (5 bases). Germline CDR1 is ENHRY and CDR2 is SYGVKD. The V gene lost 0 bases and the J gene lost 3 bases, with 11 bases spanning the gap. The CDR3 is 15 amino acids. The chain's CDR3 is CAISESQGGDTEAFF. In DNA form, the CDR3 reads TGTGCCATCAGTGAGTCGCAGGGAGGGGACACTGAAGCTTTCTTT.

This sequence joins TRBV20-1 and TRBJ2-3; TRBD2 matches at 7 bases. The J segment lost 7 bases and the V segment lost 5 bases, leaving 9 bases of the junction unmatched. The germline gives CDR1 DFQATT, CDR2 SNEGSKA (reference sequence). CDR3 length: 13 amino acids. DNA for the CDR3: TGCAGTGCTGGCCCGGGACTACAAAATACGCAGTATTTT. It specifies CSAGPGLQNTQYF.

The chain couples TRBV2 to TRBJ2-1; 8 nucleotides align to TRBD1. Germline assignment: CDR1 SNHLY and CDR2 FYNNEI. The V segment lost 3 bases and the J segment 4 bases; nucleotides outside the gene matches: 14. CDR3 size: 18 residues. Written as DNA, the CDR3 is TGTGCCAGCAGTGATTCCCTCGCCCAGGGGGCGGCTTACAATGAGCAGTTCTTC. As protein: CASSDSLAQGAAYNEQFF.

This clonotype was counted between two and nine times. This rearrangement joins TRBV4-2 to TRBJ2-7, with D unresolved. Germline V gene sequence: CDR1 LGHNA, CDR2 YNFKEQ. Trimming shortened V by 1 base and J by 2 bases, and 9 bases separated the two germline ends. The length of the CDR3 is 14 residues. The CDR3 coding sequence is TGTGCCAGCAGCCAAGGGTTAGGAGCCTACGAGCAGTACTTC. It is translated as CASSQGLGAYEQYF.

The V gene is TRBV25-1, the J gene TRBJ2-1, with a possible D match to TRBD1 (5 bases). This CDR3 is 16 amino acids long. CDR1 and CDR2 from the germline V gene are MGHDK and SYGVNS. Trimming took 2 bases from V and 0 from J, leaving 11 bases between them. CDR3 DNA: TGTGCCAGCAGTGAAGTGAAGGGGCGCTCCTACAATGAGCAGTTCTTC. Translated: CASSEVKGRSYNEQFF.

This clonotype was found a few times. The chain couples TRBV28 to TRBJ2-7; D unresolved. The CDR3 has 14 residues. The germline gives CDR1 MDHEN, CDR2 SYDVKM. V gave up 2 bases and J gave up 2 bases, with 10 bases separating them. CDR3 loop: CASSLMDAAYEQYF. The CDR3 region has the DNA TGTGCCAGCAGTTTAATGGACGCCGCCTACGAGCAGTACTTC.

This clonotype occurred many times. CDR3 loop: CASSETIQGASQFF. The CDR3 region has the DNA TGTGCCAGCAGTGAGACCATACAGGGAGCCTCCCAGTTCTTC. The rearrangement links TRBV12-3 or TRBV12-4 to TRBJ2-1; a weak D match, TRBD1 (6 bases). This CDR3 has 14 amino acids. The V end lost 5 bases, the J end lost 13 bases, and 21 bases lay between the germline ends.

A word on this clonotype: The germline gene is not matched at one end of the junction; a read error may be the cause. This chain links TRBV9 with TRBJ1-2; 7 bases match TRBD1. Germline CDR1 SGDLS, CDR2 YYNGEE. The CDR3 totals 13 residues. CDR3 residues: CTSSVGQDYGYTF. CDR3 nucleotide sequence: TGTACCAGCAGCGTAGGACAGGATTATGGCTACACCTTC.

J is TRBJ1-6 and V is TRBV10-3; D gene unclear. This CDR3 spans 16 amino acids. Germline CDR1 ENHRY, CDR2 SYGVKD. V dropped 8 bases and J dropped 0 bases, with 14 bases sitting between them. CDR3 region: CAIGQQPGSYNSPLHF. DNA of the CDR3: TGTGCCATCGGCCAACAACCGGGCTCCTATAATTCACCCCTCCACTTT.

The chain carries TRBV7-7 and TRBJ2-3; 10 bases agree with TRBD2. The V and J ends lost 2 bases and 0 bases, in that order; junction bases with no gene match: 8. The CDR3 is 18 amino acids. Germline lookup yields CDR1 SSHAT and CDR2 FNYEAQ (reference sequence). The CDR3 spells CASSLSSGRIPSTDTQYF. The CDR3 region has the DNA TGTGCCAGCAGCTTATCTAGCGGGAGAATCCCCAGCACAGATACGCAGTATTTT.

This clonotype was seen a few times. The V gene is TRBV11-2, the J gene TRBJ1-4; D gene unclear. Germline CDR1 SGHAT, CDR2 FQNNGV. The V end lost 2 bases, the J end lost 0 bases, and 4 bases lay between the germline ends. The CDR3 spans 14 residues. This CDR3 reads CASSLRATNEKLFF. DNA of the CDR3: TGTGCCAGCAGCTTACGGGCAACTAATGAAAAACTGTTTTTT.

Only a few counts were recorded for this clonotype. This rearrangement joins TRBV20-1 to TRBJ1-5; the D gene is possibly TRBD1 (5 bases). The length of the CDR3 is 15 residues. Trimming shortened V by 4 bases and J by 11 bases, and 24 bases separated the two germline ends. Looked up from germline, CDR1 is DFQATT and CDR2 is SNEGSKA (reference sequence). Written as DNA, the CDR3 is TGCAGTGCTATCCTCGCGGGGACCACCGGGGGAGCCCAGCATTTT. Encoded protein: CSAILAGTTGGAQHF.

The rearrangement links TRBV5-1 to TRBJ2-1; the D gene is possibly TRBD2 (5 bases). Germline V gene sequence: CDR1 SGHRS, CDR2 YFSETQ. V was shortened by 0 bases and J by 9 bases, with 13 bases between the two germline ends. This CDR3 is 14 amino acids long. The CDR3 spells CASSLATARGEQFF. The CDR3 DNA sequence: TGCGCCAGCAGCTTGGCAACAGCTCGGGGTGAGCAGTTCTTC. Together with reference TRBV5-1 and TRBJ2-1, the CDR3 gives the full variable domain: KAGVTQTPRYLIKTRGQQVTLSCSPISGHRSVSWYQQTPGQGLQFLFEYFSETQRNKGNFPGRFSGRQFSNSRSEMNVSTLELGDSALYLCASSLATARGEQFFGPGTRLTVL.

The chain joins TRBV5-1 to TRBJ2-5; weak D call: TRBD1 (5 bases). The CDR3 is 14 amino acids. Germline V gene lookup returns CDR1 SGHRS and CDR2 YFSETQ. V gave up 4 bases and J gave up 1 base, with 11 bases separating them. As DNA, the CDR3 is TGCGCCAGCAGCGCCAGGGCCAGCCAAGAGACCCAGTACTTC. It yields the protein CASSARASQETQYF.

This clonotype has more than one count but fewer than ten. This chain joins TRBV11-2 and TRBJ2-1, with 8 bases fitting TRBD2. Germline V gene lookup returns CDR1 SGHAT and CDR2 FQNNGV. The CDR3 runs 14 residues. Trimming cost V 0 bases and J 8 bases; bases outside gene matches: 3. The CDR3 spells CASSLELAGHEQFF. The CDR3 coding sequence is TGTGCCAGCAGCTTAGAGTTAGCGGGGCATGAGCAGTTCTTC. Using reference TRBV11-2 and TRBJ2-1 for the parts outside the CDR3, the full variable domain is EAGVAQSPRYKIIEKRQSVAFWCNPISGHATLYWYQQILGQGPKLLIQFQNNGVVDDSQLPKDRFSAERLKGVDSTLKIQPAKLEDSAVYLCASSLELAGHEQFFGPGTRLTVL.

J is TRBJ2-7 and V is TRBV27, with D maybe TRBD1 (6 bases). V was cut by 5 bases and J by 5 bases, with 19 bases left in between. This CDR3 comprises 15 residues. Germline CDR1 and CDR2: MNHEY and SMNVEV (reference sequence). The CDR3 protein is CASSGPTGAINEQYF. DNA for the CDR3: TGTGCCAGCAGTGGGCCGACAGGCGCCATAAACGAGCAGTACTTC.

The CDR3 DNA is TGCGAGGGCGGGCTGGGCCCTCTGAACACTGAAGCTTTCTTT. The encoded protein is CEGGLGPLNTEAFF. J is TRBJ1-1 and V is TRBV20-1; D uncertain. Germline CDR1 is DFQATT and CDR2 is SNEGSKA (reference sequence). There are 14 residues in the CDR3.

In its sample, this clonotype was seen a few times. V and J are TRBV4-2 and TRBJ1-1, with 9 bases fitting TRBD1. V shed 0 bases and J 6 bases; nucleotides not matched to a gene: 5. This CDR3 is built from 15 residues. Germline CDR1 and CDR2: LGHNA and YNFKEQ. The DNA for the CDR3 is TGTGCCAGCAGCCAAGATGGGGGACAGGGCTCTGAAGCTTTCTTT. As protein: CASSQDGGQGSEAFF.

The CDR3 region is CASSQWGTSGANVLTF. The CDR3, as DNA: TGTGCCAGCAGCCAGTGGGGCACCTCTGGGGCCAACGTCCTGACTTTC. The genes are TRBV4-2 and TRBJ2-6; a possible D gene is TRBD1 (5 bases). Germline CDR1 and CDR2: LGHNA and YNFKEQ. Trimming pared 3 bases from V and 0 bases from J, leaving 9 bases between. There are 16 residues in the CDR3.

The gene calls are TRBV11-3 and TRBJ1-2, with a possible D match to TRBD1 (5 bases). CDR3 length equals 15 residues. In germline, CDR1 is SGHNT, CDR2 YENEEA. Trimming took off 2 bases at V and 6 bases at J, with 16 bases between the two ends. Here the CDR3 reads CASSLSRGKGDGYTF. In DNA form, the CDR3 reads TGTGCCAGCAGCTTATCCCGGGGCAAAGGGGATGGCTACACCTTC.

This clonotype has ten or more counts. The chain links TRBV12-3 or TRBV12-4 to TRBJ2-7; 10 bases align to TRBD1. There are 13 residues in the CDR3. With 6 bases clipped from V and 5 bases from J, the junction kept 4 bases outside the gene matches. The CDR3 reads CASRPGTGDEQYF. The DNA for the CDR3 is TGTGCCAGCAGGCCTGGGACAGGGGACGAGCAGTACTTC.

In this sample, this clonotype turned up a few times. This rearrangement joins TRBV20-1 to TRBJ2-7, with D perhaps TRBD2 (5 bases). Trimming took off 0 bases at V and 2 bases at J, with 11 bases between the two ends. Germline CDR1 is DFQATT and CDR2 is SNEGSKA (reference sequence). CDR3 length: 14 residues. The CDR3 loop reads CSAREAGGTYEQYF. The CDR3 DNA reads TGCAGTGCTAGAGAGGCGGGCGGAACCTACGAGCAGTACTTC.

V gene TRBV30 combines with J gene TRBJ2-5; 8 bases are a match to TRBD1. CDR3 size: 15 residues. Germline-derived CDR1 and CDR2 are GTSNPN and SVGIG (reference sequence). The trim removed 8 bases at V and 3 bases at J, leaving 14 bases unmatched. CDR3 bases: TGTGCCGTGGATGTTGGACTGACAGGGGAAGAGACCCAGTACTTC. Translation gives CAVDVGLTGEETQYF.

This clonotype showed up just a few times. This chain links TRBV9 with TRBJ2-7; 8 bases align to TRBD1. Germline assignment: CDR1 SGDLS and CDR2 YYNGEE. V lost 0 bases and J lost 5; bases outside the gene matches: 7. The CDR3 covers 15 residues. The CDR3 DNA follows: TGTGCCAGCAGCGTAGGTCCGGACAGGGCGGACGAGCAGTACTTC. Translation: CASSVGPDRADEQYF.

The table lists this clonotype with many counts. The chain joins TRBV20-1 to TRBJ1-2; TRBD1 matches at 7 bases. V was clipped by 1 base and J by 2 bases; unmatched bases: 10. The germline CDR1 and CDR2 sequences are DFQATT and SNEGSKA (reference sequence). The CDR3 has 16 residues. The CDR3 DNA follows: TGCAGTGCTAGAGCTTGGGGACAGCCTCTAAACTATGGCTACACCTTC. It codes for CSARAWGQPLNYGYTF.

V usage is TRBV11-2 and J usage is TRBJ2-5; D perhaps matches TRBD2 (7 bases). Germline-derived CDR1 and CDR2 are SGHAT and FQNNGV. V was pared by 4 bases and J by 5 bases, with 20 bases between. The CDR3 totals 16 residues. This CDR3 is CASSSVGGLGQETQYF. CDR3 nucleotide sequence: TGTGCCAGCAGCTCAGTCGGGGGGCTCGGGCAGGAGACCCAGTACTTC.

Many counts were recorded for this clonotype. The chain combines TRBV6-6 with TRBJ2-2; a possible D gene is TRBD1 (6 bases). There are 12 residues in the CDR3. Trimming took off 6 bases at V and 6 bases at J, with 8 bases between the two ends. From germline, CDR1 is MNHNY and CDR2 SVGAGI (reference sequence). CDR3 nucleotide sequence: TGTGCCAGCAGACAGGGTTCCGGGGAGCTGTTTTTT. Its translation: CASRQGSGELFF.

This sequence joins TRBV6-4 and TRBJ1-2, with D maybe TRBD1 (5 bases). The germline V gene has CDR1 MRHNA and CDR2 SNTAGT. V shed 4 bases and J shed 5 bases, with 17 bases lying between them. The CDR3 spans 15 residues. Here the CDR3 reads CASSVWGTFGYGYTF. The CDR3 nucleotides read TGTGCCAGCAGTGTATGGGGGACCTTTGGGTATGGCTACACCTTC.

The chain carries TRBV28 and TRBJ1-5; no clear D gene. CDR1 MDHEN and CDR2 SYDVKM come from the germline V gene. The V end was cut by 3 bases, the J end by 5 bases, with 20 bases between. The CDR3 totals 17 residues. CDR3 nucleotide sequence: TGTGCCAGCAGTTTCGATAACACGGGAGTTCTCGATCAGCCCCAGCATTTT. It is translated as CASSFDNTGVLDQPQHF.